This entry lists 18 T cell receptor beta chains sequenced from one sample in a study of T-cell memory formation after mild COVID-19. TCRdb processed the 5' RACE reads anew with MiXCR; each CDR3 protein has one entry. The table shows about 250,000 distinct CDR3 sequences, with 15% to 19% occurring only once. Sample: PBMCs or a T cell subset sorted from them (not recorded which). The receptors were gathered from an adult woman who had mild COVID-19 (a few samples of this study predate the infection). Cell type and time point are not known.

The table lists this clonotype with many counts. J is TRBJ2-3 and V is TRBV9; D uncertain. The CDR3 runs 12 residues. Trimming took 2 bases from V and 5 from J, leaving 6 bases between them. The V gene's germline CDR1 is SGDLS and CDR2 YYNGEE. CDR3 residues: CASSVELDTQYF. CDR3 coding DNA: TGTGCCAGCAGCGTGGAGCTAGATACGCAGTATTTT.

This clonotype occurred a few times. This chain joins TRBV10-3 and TRBJ2-1, with D maybe TRBD1 (7 bases). This CDR3 has 13 residues. Germline CDR1 ENHRY, CDR2 SYGVKD. Trimming cost V 3 bases and J 5 bases, with 8 bases left between them. The CDR3 coding sequence is TGTGCCATCAGTGACAGGGGGGACAATGAGCAGTTCTTC. This translates into CAISDRGDNEQFF.

This clonotype turned up a few times. This rearrangement joins TRBV6-1 to TRBJ2-3, with a weak D call TRBD1 (6 bases). This CDR3 region has 15 residues. Deletions cut 4 bases from V and 5 bases from J, with 16 bases between. The germline CDR1 and CDR2 sequences are MNHNS and SASEGT. The CDR3 DNA reads TGTGCCAGCAGTGCCCCGGTGGCAGGGGTAGATACGCAGTATTTT. Translated: CASSAPVAGVDTQYF.

The chain is built from TRBV29-1 and TRBJ1-2; the D gene is possibly TRBD1 (5 bases). Trimming removed 8 bases at V and 4 bases at J, with 17 bases between. The CDR3 contains 13 residues. Per the germline V gene, CDR1 is SQVTM and CDR2 is ANQGSEA. CDR3 DNA: TGCAGCTTCAGCGGGACGACATCCTATGGCTACACCTTC. Translating gives CSFSGTTSYGYTF.

This clonotype has just a few counts. V is TRBV29-1 and J is TRBJ2-7; TRBD2 agrees at 10 bases. This CDR3 is 14 amino acids long. Germline CDR1 reads SQVTM; CDR2 reads ANQGSEA. V was pared by 7 bases and J by 0 bases, with 6 bases of the junction left unmatched. The CDR3 loop reads CSARTSGSSYEQYF. The DNA of the CDR3 is TGCAGCGCCAGGACTAGCGGCAGCTCCTACGAGCAGTACTTC.

This clonotype was seen more than once but under ten times. The chain joins TRBV6-6 to TRBJ2-7, with D perhaps TRBD1 (6 bases). V dropped 0 bases and J dropped 7 bases, with 10 bases sitting between them. Germline assignment: CDR1 MNHNY and CDR2 SVGAGI (reference sequence). The CDR3 loop spans 13 amino acids. The CDR3: CASSYSRGGEQYF. CDR3 in DNA: TGTGCCAGCAGTTACTCGAGAGGGGGAGAGCAGTACTTC.

This clonotype showed up just a few times. The V call is TRBV7-2, the J call TRBJ2-1; TRBD1 or TRBD2 may be the D gene (5 bases each). The germline V and J ends were trimmed by 5 bases and 8 bases, with 22 bases remaining between them. The germline CDR1 and CDR2 sequences are SGHTA and FQGNSA. The CDR3 has 16 residues. The DNA for the CDR3 is TGTGCCAGCAGCCAAGTCCCGGGACCTCCCTTGGATGAGCAGTTCTTC. It yields the protein CASSQVPGPPLDEQFF. Full variable domain (remainder filled in from reference TRBV7-2 and TRBJ2-1): GAGVSQSPSNKVTEKGKDVELRCDPISGHTALYWYRQSLGQGLEFLIYFQGNSAPDKSGLPSDRFSAERTGGSVSTLTIQRTQQEDSAVYLCASSQVPGPPLDEQFFGPGTRLTVL.

In regard to this clonotype: The junction and the germline gene differ at one end; a read error may be behind it. The V call is TRBV5-6, the J call TRBJ2-5; 15 bases map to TRBD2. The CDR3 runs 15 residues. Looked up from germline, CDR1 is SGHDT and CDR2 is YYEEEE. The CDR3 reads CASTLGLAGGETQYF. The CDR3 bases are TGTGCCAGCACCTTGGGACTAGCGGGAGGAGAGACCCAGTACTTC.

This clonotype turned up a few times. The chain uses TRBV12-3 or TRBV12-4 and TRBJ1-1; 7 bases map to TRBD1. This CDR3 spans 14 amino acids. Trimming at V came to 6 bases and at J to 0 bases, leaving 4 bases not matched to a gene. In DNA form, the CDR3 reads TGTGCCAGCAGAGGACAGGTGCTGAACACTGAAGCTTTCTTT. Translating it yields CASRGQVLNTEAFF.

The chain joins TRBV23-1 to TRBJ2-2, with TRBD2 matching over 10 bases. TRBV23-1 is given ORF status, its function remaining uncertain. V lost 0 bases to trimming and J lost 8 bases; unmatched junction nucleotides: 9. The CDR3 spans 17 residues. The CDR3 here is CASSQSRLAGVSGELFF. As DNA, the CDR3 is TGCGCCAGCAGTCAATCAAGGCTAGCGGGAGTTTCTGGGGAGCTGTTTTTT.

The V gene is TRBV7-2, the J gene TRBJ2-7; 13 bases agree with TRBD2. This CDR3 spans 16 amino acids. Germline trimming cut 5 bases from V and 0 bases from J; bases unmatched to any gene: 4. Germline V gene sequence: CDR1 SGHTA, CDR2 FQGNSA. The CDR3 DNA is TGTGCCAGCAGCCCCACTAGCGGGAGGGTCTCCTACGAGCAGTACTTC. This codes for CASSPTSGRVSYEQYF.

This clonotype has at least ten counts. The chain combines TRBV7-9 with TRBJ2-3; D is ambiguous. This CDR3 is built from 12 residues. Trimming stripped 1 base from V and 6 bases from J, with 5 bases between. The germline V gene encodes CDR1 SEHNR and CDR2 FQNEAQ (reference sequence). The CDR3 DNA follows: TGTGCCAGCAGCTTAGTGCGGGATACGCAGTATTTT. As protein: CASSLVRDTQYF.

The sample holds many counts of this clonotype. The V gene is TRBV7-8, the J gene TRBJ1-4; 9 bases are shared with TRBD1. V lost 5 bases, J lost 6 bases, and 4 bases stayed unmatched. This CDR3 contains 14 residues. The germline V gene encodes CDR1 SGHVS and CDR2 FQNEAQ. Here the CDR3 reads CASSPDRGYEKLFF. As DNA, the CDR3 is TGTGCCAGCAGCCCGGACAGGGGTTATGAAAAACTGTTTTTT. Variable domain in full (rest from reference TRBV7-8 and TRBJ1-4): GAGVSQSPRYKVAKRGQDVALRCDPISGHVSLFWYQQALGQGPEFLTYFQNEAQLDKSGLPSDRFFAERPEGSVSTLKIQRTQQEDSAVYLCASSPDRGYEKLFFGSGTQLSVL.

As DNA, the CDR3 is TGCAGTGACAGAATAGAGACCTCTGTCCGGCTCTATGGCTACACCTTC. Protein product: CSDRIETSVRLYGYTF. The chain uses TRBV20-1 and TRBJ1-2; no firm D call. Germline values: CDR1 DFQATT, CDR2 SNEGSKA (reference sequence). Trimming took 7 bases from V and 4 from J, leaving 25 bases between them. This CDR3 spans 16 amino acids.

The DNA of the CDR3 is TGTGCAAGTCGCCTTGGACAGGGGCAAACCTACGAGCAGTACTTC. Its translation: CASRLGQGQTYEQYF. V gene TRBV12-2 combines with J gene TRBJ2-7; the table names TRBD1, a call not compared with the DNA. TRBV12-2 is a pseudogene locus. This CDR3 region has 15 residues.

This clonotype was seen ten or more times. The chain joins TRBV15 to TRBJ2-3; unclear D gene. The CDR3 contains 13 residues. CDR1 and CDR2 from the germline V gene are LNHNV and YYDKDF (reference sequence). Trimming pared 0 bases from V and 5 bases from J, leaving 6 bases between. The chain's CDR3 is CATSRDRVDTQYF. The CDR3 bases are TGTGCCACCAGCAGAGATAGGGTAGATACGCAGTATTTT. The full variable domain, with the rest looked up from reference TRBV15 and TRBJ2-3, is DAMVIQNPRYQVTQFGKPVTLSCSQTLNHNVMYWYQQKSSQAPKLLFHYYDKDFNNEADTPDNFQSRRPNTSFCFLDIRSPGLGDTAMYLCATSRDRVDTQYFGPGTRLTVL.

This chain uses TRBV5-1 with TRBJ1-1, with 10 bases lining up with TRBD1. V shed 4 bases and J 1 base; nucleotides not matched to a gene: 4. Germline V gives CDR1 SGHRS, CDR2 YFSETQ. CDR3 length: 15 amino acids. The CDR3 DNA is TGCGCCAGCAGCCCGGGGGACAGGGGGAACACTGAAGCTTTCTTT. It is translated as CASSPGDRGNTEAFF.

This clonotype was recorded many times. The CDR3 spells CASSPGTSGFTDTQYF. The CDR3 bases are TGCGCCAGCAGCCCTGGGACTAGCGGGTTCACAGATACGCAGTATTTT. This chain uses TRBV5-1 with TRBJ2-3, with TRBD2 matching 12 bases. The CDR3 loop spans 16 amino acids. The ends lost 4 bases at V and 2 bases at J; junction bases unmatched: 5. CDR1 is SGHRS and CDR2 is YFSETQ in the germline V gene.